One and the same sample provided the 10 T cell receptor beta chains below, sequenced in a study of STAT3 mutations in large granular lymphocyte leukemia. Regarding the study as a whole: Every T-LGLL patient had at least one immunodominant TCRbeta clonotype.

Their cognate antigens are unknown. Profiling relied on immunoSEQ multiplex PCR, and the TCRdb table lists in-frame clones only, not all of them. The data contain approximately 9,100 clones, roughly 90% of them singletons. The sample taken for sequencing was peripheral blood mononuclear cells. The source is a man between 60 and 70 years old with T-cell large granular lymphocyte leukemia. Some clones in this sample may be carry-over from other donors' samples.

The V call is TRBV5-4, the J call TRBJ2-1; 8 nucleotides align to TRBD1. V gave up 4 bases and J gave up 8 bases; unmatched junction bases: 11. CDR1 is SGHNT and CDR2 is YYREEE in the germline V gene (reference sequence). This CDR3 spans 15 amino acids. The CDR3 protein is CASSLQGAGLDEQFF. In DNA form, the CDR3 reads TGTGCCAGCAGCCTGCAGGGGGCGGGTTTGGATGAGCAGTTCTTC.

V gene TRBV11-2 combines with J gene TRBJ1-2; tentative D call: TRBD1 (5 bases). The germline CDR1 and CDR2 sequences are SGHAT and FQNNGV. This CDR3 is built from 11 residues. Trimming took 5 bases from V and 5 from J, leaving 6 bases between them. In DNA, the CDR3 is TGTGCCAGCAGCAGGGGTTATGGCTACACCTTC. This sequence encodes CASSRGYGYTF.

A single count supports this clone. The chain links TRBV28 to TRBJ2-7; 9 bases line up with TRBD1. V was pared by 6 bases and J by 4 bases, with 7 bases of the junction left unmatched. CDR3 length equals 14 residues. Germline V gene lookup returns CDR1 MDHEN and CDR2 SYDVKM. The CDR3 is CASSSPGQGYEQYF. CDR3 DNA sequence: TGTGCCAGCAGCTCCCCGGGACAGGGATACGAGCAGTACTTC.

This clone was counted once. The CDR3 sequence: CASSSYSPWYF. In DNA, the CDR3 is TGCGCCAGCAGCTCGTATTCGCCGTGGTATTTT. The J gene is TRBJ2-3, the V gene TRBV5-1; D is undetermined. The CDR3 consists of 11 residues. Germline V gives CDR1 SGHRS, CDR2 YFSETQ. Trimming pared 3 bases from V and 14 bases from J, leaving 13 bases between.

This clone was counted a single time. The gene calls are TRBV14 and TRBJ1-4; no clear D gene. CDR1 and CDR2 (germline): SGHDN, FVKESK. The CDR3 covers 15 residues. V was clipped by 4 bases and J by 0 bases, with 9 bases between them. Written as DNA, the CDR3 is TGTGCCAGCAGCCGAACGATGGCAACTAATGAAAAACTGTTTTTT. It translates to CASSRTMATNEKLFF. Combining the CDR3 with reference TRBV14 and TRBJ1-4 gives the whole variable domain EAGVTQFPSHSVIEKGQTVTLRCDPISGHDNLYWYRRVMGKEIKFLLHFVKESKQDESGMPNNRFLAERTGGTYSTLKVQPAELEDSGVYFCASSRTMATNEKLFFGSGTQLSVL.

The chain has TRBV5-1 and TRBJ2-1; maybe TRBD1 (6 bases). CDR1 and CDR2 from the germline V gene are SGHRS and YFSETQ. V was pared by 3 bases and J by 6 bases, with 10 bases between. This CDR3 contains 13 residues. CDR3 nucleotides: TGCGCCAGCAGCTCTTTAGGGGGCAATGAGCAGTTCTTC. Translated, it gives CASSSLGGNEQFF.

The chain recombines TRBV18 with TRBJ1-1; maybe TRBD1 (5 bases). With 6 bases removed from V and 1 base from J, the gap between germline ends came to 15 bases. CDR1 is KGHSH and CDR2 is LQKENI in the germline V gene. CDR3 length: 15 residues. The CDR3 reads CASSEKIQGNTEAFF. CDR3 coding DNA: TGTGCCAGCTCCGAGAAGATCCAGGGGAACACTGAAGCTTTCTTT. Combining the CDR3 with reference TRBV18 and TRBJ1-1 gives the whole variable domain NAGVMQNPRHLVRRRGQEARLRCSPMKGHSHVYWYRQLPEEGLKFMVYLQKENIIDESGMPKERFSAEFPKEGPSILRIQQVVRGDSAAYFCASSEKIQGNTEAFFGQGTRLTVV.

V is TRBV2 and J is TRBJ2-3; 7 bases are a match to TRBD2. Germline CDR1 and CDR2: SNHLY and FYNNEI. CDR3 length equals 16 residues. V shed 2 bases and J 3 bases; nucleotides not matched to a gene: 8. This CDR3 reads CASSELGGSGTDTQYF. The CDR3 DNA reads TGTGCCAGCAGTGAATTGGGCGGGAGCGGTACAGATACGCAGTATTTT.

The chain uses TRBV7-3 and TRBJ2-5, with 8 bases lining up with TRBD2. V trimming: 2 bases; J trimming: 5 bases; junction bases outside the gene matches: 4. The length of the CDR3 is 14 residues. Germline CDR1 and CDR2: SGHTA and FQGTGA. CDR3 DNA sequence: TGTGCCAGCAGCTTAGTAGGGACTAGGGAGACCCAGTACTTC. It specifies CASSLVGTRETQYF.

J is TRBJ2-3 and V is TRBV5-1; D remains unclear. Between the trimmed V and J ends, which lost 2 bases and 2 bases, there was a span of 9 bases. The CDR3 runs 14 residues. Germline V lookup: CDR1 SGHRS, CDR2 YFSETQ. As DNA, the CDR3 is TGCGCCAGCAGCTTTGGCAGTACCACAGATACGCAGTATTTT. The encoded protein is CASSFGSTTDTQYF. The variable domain in full, completed from reference TRBV5-1 and TRBJ2-3, reads KAGVTQTPRYLIKTRGQQVTLSCSPISGHRSVSWYQQTPGQGLQFLFEYFSETQRNKGNFPGRFSGRQFSNSRSEMNVSTLELGDSALYLCASSFGSTTDTQYFGPGTRLTVL.